The present TCR beta chain was sequenced within a study of response to subunit inactivated influenza vaccine. TCRdb fed the RT-PCR reads into MiXCR, producing one record per CDR3 protein. The sample has hundreds of thousands of distinct CDR3 sequences; approximately 13% are singletons. Per germline, CDR1 MDHEN and CDR2 SYDVKM. The CDR3 runs 15 residues. This clonotype was seen a single time. One junction end does not reproduce the germline sequence, and a read error may be involved. Here the sequenced sample was PBMCs from blood, taken 14 to 15 days before vaccination. The chain employs TRBV28 and TRBJ2-5; 7 positions match TRBD1. This TCR derives from a man between 45 and 60 years old who received an inactivated influenza vaccine. The CDR3 DNA reads as TGTGCCAGCAGTCCAACTCCCGGGACAGTTGGGGTTCGGGACTTC. It encodes CASSPTPGTVGVRDF.